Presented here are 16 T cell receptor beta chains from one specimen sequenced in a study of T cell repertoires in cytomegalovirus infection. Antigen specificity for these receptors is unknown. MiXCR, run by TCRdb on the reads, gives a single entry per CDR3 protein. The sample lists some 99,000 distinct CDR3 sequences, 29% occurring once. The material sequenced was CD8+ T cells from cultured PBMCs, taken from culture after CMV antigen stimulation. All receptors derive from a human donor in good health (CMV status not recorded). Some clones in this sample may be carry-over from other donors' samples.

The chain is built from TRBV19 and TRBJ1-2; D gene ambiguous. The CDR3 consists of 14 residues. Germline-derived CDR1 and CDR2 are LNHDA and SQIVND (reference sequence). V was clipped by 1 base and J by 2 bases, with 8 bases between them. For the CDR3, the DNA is TGTGCCAGTAGTATAGTCCCAAGCAACTATGGCTACACCTTC. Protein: CASSIVPSNYGYTF.

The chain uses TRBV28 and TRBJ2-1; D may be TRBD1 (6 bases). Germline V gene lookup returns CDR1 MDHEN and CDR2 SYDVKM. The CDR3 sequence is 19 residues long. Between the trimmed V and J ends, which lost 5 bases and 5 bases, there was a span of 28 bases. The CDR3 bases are TGTGCCAGCAGTATTAATCCTTGGGGGCGAGGGGGTGAAGACAATGAGCAGTTCTTC. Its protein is CASSINPWGRGGEDNEQFF.

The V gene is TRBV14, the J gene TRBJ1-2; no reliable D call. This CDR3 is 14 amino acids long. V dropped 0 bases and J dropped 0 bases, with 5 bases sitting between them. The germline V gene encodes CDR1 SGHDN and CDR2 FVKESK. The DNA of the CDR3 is TGTGCCAGCAGCCAAGATTATTCTAACTATGGCTACACCTTC. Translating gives CASSQDYSNYGYTF.

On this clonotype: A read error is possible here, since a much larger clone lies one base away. The CDR3 loop reads CASSFGLRTRETQYF. CDR3 nucleotides: TGTGCCAGCAGCTTTGGACTGAGGACCCGGGAGACCCAGTACTTC. V gene TRBV7-8 combines with J gene TRBJ2-5; the D gene is possibly TRBD2 (5 bases). CDR1 and CDR2 from the germline V gene are SGHVS and FQNEAQ. The CDR3 is 15 residues long. V shed 3 bases and J shed 5 bases, with 16 bases lying between them.

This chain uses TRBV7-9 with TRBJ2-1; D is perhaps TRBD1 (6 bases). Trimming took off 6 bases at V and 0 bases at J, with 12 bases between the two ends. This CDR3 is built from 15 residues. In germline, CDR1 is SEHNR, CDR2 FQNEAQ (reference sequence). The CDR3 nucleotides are TGTGCCAGCAGGTACACAGGGAACTCCTACAATGAGCAGTTCTTC. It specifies CASRYTGNSYNEQFF.

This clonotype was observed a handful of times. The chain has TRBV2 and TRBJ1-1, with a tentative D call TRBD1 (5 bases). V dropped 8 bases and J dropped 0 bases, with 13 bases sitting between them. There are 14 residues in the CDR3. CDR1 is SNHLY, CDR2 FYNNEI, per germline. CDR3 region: CASVPWGVNTEAFF. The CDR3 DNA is TGTGCCAGCGTACCATGGGGGGTGAACACTGAAGCTTTCTTT.

CDR3 sequence reads: CASSEGPSSGNTIYF. As DNA, the CDR3 is TGTGCCAGCAGTGAAGGACCGAGCTCTGGAAACACCATATATTTT. The chain uses TRBV2 and TRBJ1-3, with D hard to call. This CDR3 has 15 amino acids. Trimming cost V 1 base and J 0 bases, with 7 bases left between them. Germline CDR1 SNHLY, CDR2 FYNNEI.

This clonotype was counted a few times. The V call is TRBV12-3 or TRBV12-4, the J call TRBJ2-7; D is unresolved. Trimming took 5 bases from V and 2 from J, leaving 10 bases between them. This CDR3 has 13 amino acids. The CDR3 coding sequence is TGTGCCAGCAGTCCCGGGCCTACCTACGAGCAGTACTTC. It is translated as CASSPGPTYEQYF.

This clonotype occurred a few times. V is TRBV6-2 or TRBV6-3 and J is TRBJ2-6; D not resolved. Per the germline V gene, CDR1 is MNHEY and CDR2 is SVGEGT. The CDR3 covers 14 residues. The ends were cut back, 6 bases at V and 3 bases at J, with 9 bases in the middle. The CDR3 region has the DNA TGTGCCAGCAGACCCCTTCGTGGGGCCAACGTCCTGACTTTC. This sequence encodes CASRPLRGANVLTF.

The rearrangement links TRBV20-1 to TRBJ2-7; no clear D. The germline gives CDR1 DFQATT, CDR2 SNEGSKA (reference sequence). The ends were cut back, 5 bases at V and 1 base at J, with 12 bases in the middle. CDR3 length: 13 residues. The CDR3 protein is CSASDGESYEQYF. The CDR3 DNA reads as TGCAGTGCTTCCGACGGAGAATCCTACGAGCAGTACTTC.

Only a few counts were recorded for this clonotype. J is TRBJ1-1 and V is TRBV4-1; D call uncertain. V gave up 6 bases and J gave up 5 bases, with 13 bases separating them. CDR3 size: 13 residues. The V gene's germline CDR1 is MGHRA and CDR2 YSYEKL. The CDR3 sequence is CASRNGVLTEAFF. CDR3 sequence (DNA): TGCGCCAGCAGAAACGGGGTTTTGACTGAAGCTTTCTTT.

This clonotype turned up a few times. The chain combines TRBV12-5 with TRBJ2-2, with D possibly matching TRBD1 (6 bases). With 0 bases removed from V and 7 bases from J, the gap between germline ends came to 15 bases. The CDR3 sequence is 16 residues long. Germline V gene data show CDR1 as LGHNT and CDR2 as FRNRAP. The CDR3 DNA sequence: TGTGCTAGTGGTTTGGTACAGGGCAGGTTAGGCGGGGAGCTGTTTTTT. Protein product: CASGLVQGRLGGELFF.

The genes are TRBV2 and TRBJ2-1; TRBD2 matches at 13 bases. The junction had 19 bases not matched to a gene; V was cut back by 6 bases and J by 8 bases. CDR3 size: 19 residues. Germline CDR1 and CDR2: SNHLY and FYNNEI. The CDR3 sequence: CASREPYRTSGGLADEQFF. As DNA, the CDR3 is TGTGCCAGCAGGGAGCCCTACCGGACTAGCGGGGGACTCGCCGATGAGCAGTTCTTC.

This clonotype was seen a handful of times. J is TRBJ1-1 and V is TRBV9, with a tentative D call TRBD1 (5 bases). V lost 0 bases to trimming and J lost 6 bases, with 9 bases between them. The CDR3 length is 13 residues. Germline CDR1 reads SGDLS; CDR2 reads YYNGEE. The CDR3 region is CASSVGGGSEAFF. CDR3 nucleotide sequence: TGTGCCAGCAGCGTAGGTGGGGGTTCTGAAGCTTTCTTT.

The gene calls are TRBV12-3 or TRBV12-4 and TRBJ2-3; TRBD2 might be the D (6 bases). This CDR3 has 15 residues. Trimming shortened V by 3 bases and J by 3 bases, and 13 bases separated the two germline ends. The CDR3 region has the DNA TGTGCCAGCAGTTTGGAGGGTCCCCGGACAGATACGCAGTATTTT. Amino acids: CASSLEGPRTDTQYF.

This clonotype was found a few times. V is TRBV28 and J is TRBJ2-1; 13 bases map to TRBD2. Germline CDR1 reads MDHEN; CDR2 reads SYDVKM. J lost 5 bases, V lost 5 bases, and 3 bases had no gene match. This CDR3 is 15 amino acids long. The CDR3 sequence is CASSQLAGGHNEQFF. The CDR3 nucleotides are TGTGCCAGCAGTCAACTAGCGGGGGGGCACAATGAGCAGTTCTTC.